Each of the 21 T cell receptor beta chains below was sequenced from the same sample in a study of blood T cell repertoires in COVID-19. Assay: immunoSEQ multiplex PCR; the TCRdb copy retains only in-frame clones and omits some. Among around 160,000 clones, more than 65% were seen once, and the ten largest hold around 14%. The sequenced sample consisted of peripheral blood. The receptors were sampled from a woman of 80 years or more with acute or convalescent COVID-19.

This rearrangement joins TRBV15 to TRBJ2-7; D is undetermined. V was pared by 1 base and J by 2 bases, with 6 bases between. The CDR3 runs 13 residues. CDR1 is LNHNV, CDR2 YYDKDF, per germline (reference sequence). The CDR3 region has the DNA TGTGCCACCAGCAGAGGAGTACCCTACGAGCAGTACTTC. Encoded protein: CATSRGVPYEQYF.

The genes are TRBV2 and TRBJ1-4; the match to TRBD1 covers 7 bases. J was trimmed by 5 bases and V by 3 bases; bases with no gene match: 3. The V gene's germline CDR1 is SNHLY and CDR2 FYNNEI. The CDR3 loop spans 14 amino acids. CDR3 DNA sequence: TGTGCCAGCAGTGAGACAGGGCGGAATGAAAAACTGTTTTTT. This translates into CASSETGRNEKLFF. Full variable domain (outside the CDR3, taken from reference TRBV2 and TRBJ1-4): EPEVTQTPSHQVTQMGQEVILRCVPISNHLYFYWYRQILGQKVEFLVSFYNNEISEKSEIFDDQFSVERPDGSNFTLKIRSTKLEDSAMYFCASSETGRNEKLFFGSGTQLSVL.

V and J are TRBV6-5 and TRBJ2-1, with 8 nucleotides matching TRBD2. The CDR3 has 16 residues. V was clipped by 2 bases and J by 0 bases; unmatched bases: 3. Germline V lookup: CDR1 MNHEY, CDR2 SVGAGI. As DNA, the CDR3 is TGTGCCAGCAGTTACATAAGCGGGAGCTCCTACAATGAGCAGTTCTTC. Protein sequence: CASSYISGSSYNEQFF.

The chain uses TRBV5-1 and TRBJ1-4; 8 positions match TRBD1. CDR3 length: 15 residues. The V and J ends lost 0 bases and 8 bases, in that order; junction bases with no gene match: 6. The germline gives CDR1 SGHRS, CDR2 YFSETQ. CDR3 protein: CASSLAGGDGEKLFF. The CDR3 nucleotides read TGCGCCAGCAGCTTGGCAGGGGGCGATGGAGAAAAACTGTTTTTT.

The chain employs TRBV2 and TRBJ2-5, with D perhaps matching TRBD1 (5 bases). The germline CDR1 and CDR2 sequences are SNHLY and FYNNEI. The CDR3 contains 13 residues. V dropped 7 bases and J dropped 5 bases, with 14 bases sitting between them. CDR3 in amino acids: CASILGRDETQYF. CDR3 bases: TGTGCCAGCATTCTCGGCAGGGATGAGACCCAGTACTTC.

This sequence joins TRBV19 and TRBJ1-1; 7 bases are a match to TRBD1. Germline V gene lookup returns CDR1 LNHDA and CDR2 SQIVND (reference sequence). V shed 0 bases and J 1 base; nucleotides not matched to a gene: 2. The CDR3 loop spans 15 amino acids. This chain's CDR3 is CASSIEGTENTEAFF. The CDR3 DNA sequence: TGTGCCAGTAGTATAGAGGGGACAGAGAACACTGAAGCTTTCTTT. The entire variable domain, with the rest obtained from reference TRBV19 and TRBJ1-1, is as follows: DGGITQSPKYLFRKEGQNVTLSCEQNLNHDAMYWYRQDPGQGLRLIYYSQIVNDFQKGDIAEGYSVSREKKESFPLTVTSAQKNPTAFYLCASSIEGTENTEAFFGQGTRLTVV.

V is TRBV7-9 and J is TRBJ1-1; D gene uncertain. The CDR3 covers 13 residues. Germline CDR1 is SEHNR and CDR2 is FQNEAQ (reference sequence). V was shortened by 5 bases and J by 4 bases, with 11 bases between the two germline ends. The CDR3 is CASSGQVGTEAFF. The CDR3 nucleotides read TGTGCCAGCAGCGGCCAAGTTGGCACTGAAGCTTTCTTT.

The sample holds a few counts of this clone. J is TRBJ1-4 and V is TRBV28, with 7 bases identical to TRBD1. The CDR3 extends over 14 amino acids. Germline CDR1 and CDR2: MDHEN and SYDVKM. V was clipped by 5 bases and J by 15 bases; unmatched bases: 15. The CDR3 reads CASSDQTGSRIVFF. CDR3 nucleotides: TGTGCCAGCAGTGACCAGACAGGGAGTAGGATCGTGTTTTTT.

The chain joins TRBV7-3 to TRBJ2-5; D uncertain. V was shortened by 4 bases and J by 5 bases, with 17 bases between the two germline ends. The germline CDR1 and CDR2 sequences are SGHTA and FQGTGA. The CDR3 has 15 residues. CDR3 in DNA: TGTGCCAGCAGCTCCGCCGCTATACCCGGGGAGACCCAGTACTTC. Translating it yields CASSSAAIPGETQYF.

V is TRBV28 and J is TRBJ1-5, with TRBD1 as a possible D gene (6 bases). V dropped 7 bases and J dropped 4 bases, with 11 bases sitting between them. Germline V CDR1 and CDR2: MDHEN, SYDVKM. The CDR3 sequence is 13 residues long. CDR3 amino acids: CASTRQVNQPQHF. The CDR3 DNA sequence: TGTGCCAGCACCAGACAGGTTAATCAGCCCCAGCATTTT.

This clone was found a few times. The J gene is TRBJ2-6, the V gene TRBV30; no reliable D call. Germline CDR1 reads GTSNPN; CDR2 reads SVGIG (reference sequence). Trimming left V 7 bases short and J 0 bases short, with 4 bases between. The CDR3 has 12 residues. The CDR3 nucleotides read TGTGCCTACAACTCTGGGGCCAACGTCCTGACTTTC. Residues: CAYNSGANVLTF.

J is TRBJ2-2 and V is TRBV9; D possibly corresponds to TRBD1 (6 bases). Germline lookup yields CDR1 SGDLS and CDR2 YYNGEE. The CDR3 loop spans 14 amino acids. Trimming pared 4 bases from V and 4 bases from J, leaving 11 bases between. CDR3 protein: CASSKTGTTGELFF. CDR3 nucleotide sequence: TGTGCCAGCAGCAAAACAGGGACCACCGGGGAGCTGTTTTTT.

The V call is TRBV6-1, the J call TRBJ2-3, with 16 bases that match TRBD2. The CDR3 has 20 residues. V gave up 4 bases and J gave up 6 bases; unmatched junction bases: 16. Germline V CDR1 and CDR2: MNHNS, SASEGT. The CDR3 DNA follows: TGTGCCAGCAGTGCCATCGTGGGGACTAGCGGGAGGGTTCGAGGGGATACGCAGTATTTT. Translated: CASSAIVGTSGRVRGDTQYF.

The chain carries TRBV6-1 and TRBJ1-2; D not resolved. Germline CDR1 and CDR2: MNHNS and SASEGT. Trimming removed 1 base at V and 5 bases at J, with 14 bases between. The CDR3 runs to 15 residues. The CDR3 nucleotides read TGTGCCAGCAGTGAAGTCGGGAACCCCCTTTATGGCTACACCTTC. This gives the protein CASSEVGNPLYGYTF.

In the case of this clone: Other nucleotide sequences in the sample specify the same CDR3. The chain links TRBV5-1 to TRBJ2-1; TRBD2 matches at 14 bases. This CDR3 is 17 amino acids long. The junction had 8 bases not matched to a gene; V was cut back by 2 bases and J by 7 bases. Looked up from germline, CDR1 is SGHRS and CDR2 is YFSETQ. CDR3 sequence: CASSFTTSGRADNEQFF. Here the CDR3 DNA reads TGCGCCAGCAGCTTTACGACTAGCGGGAGGGCAGATAATGAGCAGTTCTTC. The whole variable domain, filled in from reference TRBV5-1 and TRBJ2-1, reads KAGVTQTPRYLIKTRGQQVTLSCSPISGHRSVSWYQQTPGQGLQFLFEYFSETQRNKGNFPGRFSGRQFSNSRSEMNVSTLELGDSALYLCASSFTTSGRADNEQFFGPGTRLTVL.

This clone was detected a few times. The chain combines TRBV27 with TRBJ1-2; 9 nucleotides agree with TRBD1. The germline V gene has CDR1 MNHEY and CDR2 SMNVEV (reference sequence). Losses at the gene ends were 5 bases for V and 4 bases for J; bases not matched to a gene: 8. There are 15 residues in the CDR3. CDR3 DNA sequence: TGTGCCAGCAGTAGAACAGGGGGCCTCCCCTATGGCTACACCTTC. Amino acid sequence: CASSRTGGLPYGYTF.

This chain joins TRBV7-9 and TRBJ1-3; maybe TRBD1 (5 bases). The germline V gene encodes CDR1 SEHNR and CDR2 FQNEAQ (reference sequence). This CDR3 is built from 14 residues. Between the trimmed V and J ends, which lost 7 bases and 0 bases, there was a span of 10 bases. CDR3 sequence: CASTSGVSGNTIYF. The CDR3 coding sequence is TGTGCCAGCACCTCGGGGGTCTCTGGAAACACCATATATTTT.

This rearrangement joins TRBV4-1 to TRBJ1-6; TRBD1 aligns across 7 bases. Trimming took 0 bases from V and 8 from J; bases not matched to a gene: 7. CDR1 and CDR2 from the germline V gene are MGHRA and YSYEKL. The CDR3 is made up of 16 amino acids. CDR3 protein: CASSQDYRGRYSPLHF. CDR3 DNA: TGCGCCAGCAGCCAAGACTACAGGGGTAGATATTCACCCCTCCACTTT.

J is TRBJ2-7 and V is TRBV5-1; no clear D. V was cut by 4 bases and J by 0 bases, with 17 bases left in between. Germline-derived CDR1 and CDR2 are SGHRS and YFSETQ. This CDR3 is 16 amino acids long. CDR3 sequence: CASSPFLNTYSYEQYF. The CDR3, as DNA: TGCGCCAGCAGCCCTTTCTTGAATACATACTCCTACGAGCAGTACTTC.

The rearrangement uses TRBV21-1 and TRBJ1-2. TRBV21-1 represents a pseudogene. The CDR3 is made up of 10 amino acids. CDR3 sequence: CAGGHYGYTF. In DNA, the CDR3 is TGTGCCGGCGGGCATTACGGCTACACCTTC.

This clone was seen a single time. The rearrangement uses TRBV27 and TRBJ1-5; 8 positions match TRBD1. V dropped 5 bases and J dropped 2; count of bases not matched to a gene: 2. The CDR3 runs 14 residues. Per the germline V gene, CDR1 is MNHEY and CDR2 is SMNVEV (reference sequence). CDR3 nucleotides: TGTGCCAGCAGTGGACAGGGTGGCAATCAGCCCCAGCATTTT. Its translation: CASSGQGGNQPQHF.